This T cell receptor (beta chain) was identified during a study of post-analysis software for immune sequencing data. Between the trimmed V and J ends, which lost 6 bases and 7 bases, there was a span of 18 bases. The CDR3 consists of 13 residues. In germline, CDR1 is DFQATT, CDR2 SNEGSKA (reference sequence). A note on this clonotype: Antigen unknown.

General study findings and limits: In patients, about 5 TRBV segments were more frequent than in controls, with TRBV5-6, TRBV5-1 and TRBV20-1 among them. Controls' normalized Chao1 diversity significantly exceeded that of multiple sclerosis patients.

TCR beta cDNA libraries had unique molecular identifiers. When 1 to 10 million T cells were used, they gave about 490,000 cDNA molecules. One entry per CDR3 protein, called by TCRdb with MiXCR from the PCR reads. The sample records hundreds of thousands of distinct CDR3 sequences, 44% being singletons. The receptor was isolated from a girl aged 10-17 years with multiple sclerosis. What was sequenced was blood. This chain uses TRBV20-1 with TRBJ1-2; D unclear. CDR3 region: CSAIQTFKGGYTF. CDR3 sequence (DNA): TGCAGTGCGATCCAGACGTTCAAGGGTGGCTACACCTTC.